Sequencing of this TCR beta chain was carried out in a study of CD8 T cells in ankylosing spondylitis (dated by TCRdb to 2017 to 2019). Turning to the overall study: The study set out to find disease-linked TCR variants by profiling T cell receptor beta repertoires in ankylosing spondylitis patients and healthy donors. The full study cohort was made up of 25 ankylosing spondylitis patients and about a hundred healthy donors. Peripheral blood was sampled, and synovial fluid was additionally collected from ankylosing spondylitis patients. Summary of the overall study and its limitations: Some motif variants were previously reported in synovial fluid and blood of reactive arthritis patients, suggesting common disease-initiation mechanisms. The disease-linked clones had a CD8+ phenotype and were found at relatively low frequencies in peripheral blood. Blood from ankylosing spondylitis patients appeared to be characterized by a TCR beta motif made up of 8 or 9 highly homologous amino acid variants. The disease-linked clones were reported as significantly enriched in matched synovial fluid samples from ankylosing spondylitis patients.

Details on this clonotype: Its antigen target is currently unknown. Base qualities are not provided; no much larger clone lies one nucleotide away.

Reading from cysteine to phenylalanine, the CDR3 counts 17 amino acids. The CDR3 DNA has 51 bases and is translated from base 1. The germline V gene yields ENHRY for CDR1 and SYGVKD for CDR2. A distance of 14 bases separates the germline ends of V and J, which lose 0 bases and 0 bases respectively. Sequencer: Illumina HiSeq 2500. Quantitative 5'-RACE with molecular barcodes was used to prepare TCR beta libraries. On the study's bioinformatics: A new computational method, built on a probabilistic model of VDJ rearrangement, was used to identify disease-linked TCR variants. TCRdb handled the public reads itself, with Q25 trimming in fastp and clone calling in MiXCR, and kept productive beta chains. Rows with one shared CDR3 protein collapse into an entry with the most common genes and DNA. These V and J calls are TCRdb output, not the study's own analysis. For this sample there are a few hundred thousand distinct CDR3 sequences; more than 20% appear just once. The ten most abundant clones make up around 13% of the sample.

The chain couples TRBV10-3 to TRBJ2-5; no D segment can be confidently identified. What was sequenced was blood, either unsorted or a sorted T cell fraction (not recorded which). The source of this sequence is a male donor with ankylosing spondylitis or in good health (not recorded which). The DNA reads TGTGCCATCAGTGAGTCAAGGTCGGGCACGAACCAAGAGACCCAGTACTTC. Translated, it gives CAISESRSGTNQETQYF.